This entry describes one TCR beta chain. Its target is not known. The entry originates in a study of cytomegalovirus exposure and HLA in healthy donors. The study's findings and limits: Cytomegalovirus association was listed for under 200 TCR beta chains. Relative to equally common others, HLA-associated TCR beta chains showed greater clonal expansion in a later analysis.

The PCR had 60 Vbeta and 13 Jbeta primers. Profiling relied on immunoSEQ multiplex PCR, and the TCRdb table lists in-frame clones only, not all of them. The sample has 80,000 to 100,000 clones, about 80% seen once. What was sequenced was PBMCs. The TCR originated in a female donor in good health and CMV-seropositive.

CDR3 protein: CASSKGEGGNEQYF. Here the CDR3 DNA reads TGTGCCAGCAGCAAAGGGGAAGGGGGAAACGAGCAGTACTTC. The chain employs TRBV21-1 and TRBJ2-7; the DNA was not compared with TRBD1, the D call given in the table. TRBV21-1 is deemed a pseudogene. The CDR3 extends over 14 amino acids.